Included here is one TCR beta chain sequence, with context. Every donor, a Caucasian adult, lived in Nashville, Tennessee. This specimen comes from a study of shared clonotypes between healthy human individuals. Profiling relied on immunoSEQ multiplex PCR, and the TCRdb table lists in-frame clones only, not all of them. The sample holds under 2.5 million clones, 85% to 95% seen once. The CDR3 has 16 amino acids. With 4 bases clipped from V and 5 bases from J, the junction kept 13 bases outside the gene matches. Germline CDR1 and CDR2: MGHDK and SYGVNS. Sequenced input: naive CD4+ T cells from PBMCs. The subset was: CD45RA+ positively selected. The chain carries TRBV25-1 and TRBJ2-7; 8 positions match TRBD1. This TCR was recovered from a man aged 18-30 years in good health. Some clones in this sample may be carry-over from other donors' samples. CDR3 in amino acids: CASSASLGQGLNEQYF. The CDR3 DNA follows: TGTGCCAGCAGTGCGAGTCTAGGACAGGGACTCAACGAGCAGTACTTC.